This T cell receptor beta chain was recorded in a study of cytomegalovirus exposure and HLA in healthy donors. The CDR3 covers 16 residues. The V gene lost 2 bases and the J gene lost 1 base, with 13 bases spanning the gap. Germline-derived CDR1 and CDR2 are SGDLS and YYNGEE. Researchers ran the PCR with 60 Vbeta and 13 Jbeta primers. Repertoires were generated with immunoSEQ multiplex PCR, while TCRdb's copy carries only in-frame clones and drops some. The data show around 130,000 clones, roughly 82% seen once. This clone was seen a few times. The material sequenced was PBMCs. V and J are TRBV9 and TRBJ2-1; D is possibly TRBD2 (5 bases). This TCR was sampled from a woman between 18 and 29 years old in good health and CMV-seronegative. The CDR3 region is CASSVGGRPSYNEQFF. CDR3 nucleotides: TGTGCCAGCAGCGTTGGCGGGCGGCCTTCCTACAATGAGCAGTTCTTC.